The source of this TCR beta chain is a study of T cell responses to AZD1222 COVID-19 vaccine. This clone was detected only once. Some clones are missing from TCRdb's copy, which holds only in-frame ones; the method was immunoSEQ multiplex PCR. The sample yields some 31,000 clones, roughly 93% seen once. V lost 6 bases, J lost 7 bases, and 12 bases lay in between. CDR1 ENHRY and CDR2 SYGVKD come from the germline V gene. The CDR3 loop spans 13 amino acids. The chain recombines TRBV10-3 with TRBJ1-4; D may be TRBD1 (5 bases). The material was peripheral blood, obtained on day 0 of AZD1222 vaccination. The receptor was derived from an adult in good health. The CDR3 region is CAIRAGSFEKLFF. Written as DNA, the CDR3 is TGTGCCATCAGGGCAGGGTCTTTTGAAAAACTGTTTTTT.